These 9 T cell receptor beta chains were all obtained from the same sample, sequenced in a study of cytomegalovirus exposure and HLA in healthy donors. The PCR used 60 Vbeta and 13 Jbeta primers. The protocol was immunoSEQ multiplex PCR, while the TCRdb copy is restricted to in-frame clones and leaves out a portion. The sample consists of 150,000 to 200,000 clones, roughly 80% of them appearing once. The sequencing sample was made of PBMCs. The receptors originated from a woman aged 25 to 39 in good health and CMV-seropositive.

This chain connects TRBV10-3 to TRBJ2-3; 12 positions agree with TRBD2. The length of the CDR3 is 19 residues. Germline CDR1 reads ENHRY; CDR2 reads SYGVKD. J was trimmed by 2 bases and V by 7 bases; bases with no gene match: 16. The CDR3 loop reads CAIKRSLPTSGSSTDTQYF. The CDR3 DNA reads as TGTGCCATCAAACGGTCGCTCCCGACTAGCGGGAGCTCCACAGATACGCAGTATTTT.

This clone was counted a single time. Different DNA sequences within this sample yield the same CDR3. The V and J genes are TRBV29-1 and TRBJ2-3; TRBD2 matches at 14 bases. Germline V gene sequence: CDR1 SQVTM, CDR2 ANQGSEA. Trimming at V came to 6 bases and at J to 4 bases, leaving 3 bases not matched to a gene. This CDR3 spans 14 amino acids. The CDR3 is CSVGLAGGADTQYF. The CDR3 DNA reads TGCAGCGTCGGACTAGCGGGGGGAGCAGATACGCAGTATTTT.

The genes are TRBV6-5 and TRBJ2-1; tentatively, D is TRBD2 (5 bases). This CDR3 comprises 11 residues. V was trimmed by 5 bases and J by 9 bases, leaving 8 bases between them. Germline CDR1 reads MNHEY; CDR2 reads SVGAGI. The CDR3 nucleotides read TGTGCCAGCAGTAACGCGGGTGAGCAGTTCTTC. Encoded protein: CASSNAGEQFF.

Only a few counts were recorded for this clone. The genes are TRBV28 and TRBJ1-2; 10 nucleotides agree with TRBD1. This CDR3 spans 16 amino acids. CDR1 is MDHEN, CDR2 SYDVKM, per germline. With 7 bases clipped from V and 8 bases from J, the junction kept 16 bases outside the gene matches. For the CDR3, the DNA is TGTGCCAGCACCTCCGCCGGGACAGGGGTTGGAGGAGGCTACACCTTC. The encoded protein is CASTSAGTGVGGGYTF.

CDR3 bases: TGTGCCAGCAGGGACAGGGCGACCTATAATTCACCCCTCCACTTT. Protein product: CASRDRATYNSPLHF. This chain uses TRBV6-1 with TRBJ1-6, with 8 bases fitting TRBD1. Germline values: CDR1 MNHNS, CDR2 SASEGT. After removal of 6 bases from V and 2 bases from J, the junction contained 3 bases not matched to a gene. The CDR3 has 15 amino acids.

The chain couples TRBV4-2 to TRBJ2-7; 11 nucleotides align to TRBD2. The germline gives CDR1 LGHNA, CDR2 YNFKEQ. V trimming: 3 bases; J trimming: 2 bases; junction bases outside the gene matches: 9. This CDR3 is 17 amino acids long. The CDR3 region is CASSQEHSGGVTYEQYF. The CDR3 DNA reads as TGTGCCAGCAGCCAGGAACATAGCGGGGGGGTTACCTACGAGCAGTACTTC.

CDR3 region: CASSPVSSYNSPLHF. CDR3 in DNA: TGTGCCAGCAGTCCGGTTAGCTCCTATAATTCACCCCTCCACTTT. This rearrangement joins TRBV28 to TRBJ1-6; no reliable D call. V gave up 5 bases and J gave up 0 bases, with 8 bases separating them. This CDR3 contains 15 residues. In germline, CDR1 is MDHEN, CDR2 SYDVKM.

The chain combines TRBV2 with TRBJ2-2; D perhaps matches TRBD1 (6 bases). V dropped 3 bases and J dropped 1 base, with 9 bases sitting between them. This CDR3 contains 15 residues. Germline V gene sequence: CDR1 SNHLY, CDR2 FYNNEI. CDR3 protein: CASSDPGENTGELFF. The CDR3 coding sequence is TGTGCCAGCAGTGACCCAGGGGAGAACACCGGGGAGCTGTTTTTT.

This clone showed up just once. The genes are TRBV7-9 and TRBJ2-3; 12 nucleotides align to TRBD2. The ends lost 1 base at V and 2 bases at J; junction bases unmatched: 1. CDR1 is SEHNR and CDR2 is FQNEAQ in the germline V gene (reference sequence). CDR3 length: 16 residues. In nucleotides, the CDR3 is TGTGCCAGCAGCTTAGGACTAGCGGGGGCCACAGATACGCAGTATTTT. Translated: CASSLGLAGATDTQYF.